This TCR beta chain was sequenced for a study of T cells in Graves' hyperthyroidism and ophthalmopathy. On the study more broadly: Staff took peripheral blood when the initial diagnosis was made, before any treatment began.

Points on this clonotype: This may be a read error: a much more frequent sequence differs by one nucleotide.

Amplified regions were TCR beta CDR3 sequences from RNA transcripts. Researchers ran a first-round RT-PCR on the TCR CDR3 using the HTBI primer set. TCRdb processed the multiplex PCR reads anew with MiXCR; each CDR3 protein has one entry. The data hold 690,000 or so distinct CDR3 sequences, with over 15% observed a single time. The sample comprised blood. This clonotype was sampled from a woman between 50 and 59 years old with Graves' hyperthyroidism that later progressed to Graves' ophthalmopathy.

The CDR3 loop reads CASRRTSSQGQPQRF. The CDR3 coding sequence is TGTGCCAGCAGGAGAACGAGCAGTCAGGGTCAGCCCCAGCGTTTT. The chain is built from TRBV12-3 or TRBV12-4 and TRBJ1-5, with a weak D call TRBD1 (5 bases). CDR3 size: 15 residues.